This T cell receptor beta chain was sequenced in a study of circulating and synovial CD4+ cells in juvenile arthritis. This CDR3 region has 15 residues. Germline CDR1 is SGHTA and CDR2 is FQGNSA. Losses at the gene ends were 3 bases for V and 2 bases for J; bases not matched to a gene: 6. Note on this clone: Its antigen is as yet unknown.

Measured with immunoSEQ multiplex PCR; TCRdb has only the in-frame clones, and not every one. The sample lists 36,000 or so clones; approximately 93% were seen once. Study-wide points: Diversity here was lower than in bulk blood CD4 cells.

This receptor was taken from a human donor with juvenile idiopathic arthritis. The material sequenced was CD4+ T cells from blood. This chain connects TRBV7-2 to TRBJ2-7; TRBD2 aligns across 8 bases. As DNA, the CDR3 is TGTGCCAGCAGCTTTAGAACGGGGGGGCCCTACGAGCAGTACTTC. This gives the protein CASSFRTGGPYEQYF.